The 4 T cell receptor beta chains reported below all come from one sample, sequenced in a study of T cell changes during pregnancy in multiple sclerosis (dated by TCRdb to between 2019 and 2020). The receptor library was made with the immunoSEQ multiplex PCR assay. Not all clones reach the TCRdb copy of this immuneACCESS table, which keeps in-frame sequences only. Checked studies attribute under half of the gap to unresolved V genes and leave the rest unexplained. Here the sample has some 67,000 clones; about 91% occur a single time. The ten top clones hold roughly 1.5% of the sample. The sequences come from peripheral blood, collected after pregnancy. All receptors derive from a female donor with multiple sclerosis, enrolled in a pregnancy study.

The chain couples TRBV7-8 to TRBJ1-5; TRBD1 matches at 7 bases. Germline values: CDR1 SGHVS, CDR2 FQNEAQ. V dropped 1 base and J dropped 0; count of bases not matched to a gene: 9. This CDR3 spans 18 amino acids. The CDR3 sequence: CASSLGDSSYPSNQPQHF. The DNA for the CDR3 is TGTGCCAGCAGCTTAGGGGACAGCTCGTACCCTAGCAATCAGCCCCAGCATTTT.

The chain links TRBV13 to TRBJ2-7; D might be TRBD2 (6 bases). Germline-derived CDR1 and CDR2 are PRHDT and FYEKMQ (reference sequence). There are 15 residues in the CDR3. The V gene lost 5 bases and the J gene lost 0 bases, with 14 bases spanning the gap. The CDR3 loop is CASSPGDGGSYEQYF. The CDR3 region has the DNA TGTGCCAGCAGCCCGGGGGATGGGGGCTCCTACGAGCAGTACTTC. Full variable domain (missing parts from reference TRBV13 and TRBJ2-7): AAGVIQSPRHLIKEKRETATLKCYPIPRHDTVYWYQQGPGQDPQFLISFYEKMQSDKGSIPDRFSAQQFSDYHSELNMSSLELGDSALYFCASSPGDGGSYEQYFGPGTRLTVT.

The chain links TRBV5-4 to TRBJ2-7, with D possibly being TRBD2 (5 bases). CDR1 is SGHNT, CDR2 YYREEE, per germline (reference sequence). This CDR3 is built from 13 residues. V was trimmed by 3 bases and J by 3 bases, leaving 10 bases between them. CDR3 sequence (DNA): TGTGCCAGCAGCTCCGACGGGATCTACGAGCAGTACTTC. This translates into CASSSDGIYEQYF. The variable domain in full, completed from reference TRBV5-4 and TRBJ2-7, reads ETGVTQSPTHLIKTRGQQVTLRCSSQSGHNTVSWYQQALGQGPQFIFQYYREEENGRGNFPPRFSGLQFPNYSSELNVNALELDDSALYLCASSSDGIYEQYFGPGTRLTVT.

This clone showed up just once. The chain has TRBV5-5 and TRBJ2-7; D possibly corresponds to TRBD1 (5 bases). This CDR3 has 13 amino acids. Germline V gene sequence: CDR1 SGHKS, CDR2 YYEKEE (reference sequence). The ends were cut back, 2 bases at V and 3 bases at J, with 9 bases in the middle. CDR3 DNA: TGTGCCAGCAGCTTAATCGACAGCTACGAGCAGTACTTC. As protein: CASSLIDSYEQYF.